A single sample gave rise to the 13 T cell receptor beta chains below, sequenced in a study of blood T cell repertoires in COVID-19. Produced via immunoSEQ multiplex PCR; TCRdb's table is partial and in-frame only. The sample has some 370,000 clones; 80% to 90% are singletons. The source material was peripheral blood. The receptors stem from a woman aged 30 to 39 with COVID-19, enrolled during active disease.

V usage is TRBV28 and J usage is TRBJ1-1; 9 positions agree with TRBD1. Germline-derived CDR1 and CDR2 are MDHEN and SYDVKM. CDR3 length equals 13 residues. The junction had 7 bases not matched to a gene; V was cut back by 6 bases and J by 8 bases. The CDR3 protein is CASRLPGQGEAFF. CDR3 DNA sequence: TGTGCCAGCAGACTCCCGGGACAGGGAGAAGCTTTCTTT.

V usage is TRBV4-1 and J usage is TRBJ2-2, with TRBD1 as a possible D gene (6 bases). V lost 2 bases to trimming and J lost 6 bases, with 25 bases between them. Per the germline V gene, CDR1 is MGHRA and CDR2 is YSYEKL. The CDR3 is 19 residues long. The chain's CDR3 is CASSQPPGFRGGGAGELFF. CDR3 DNA sequence: TGCGCCAGCAGCCAACCTCCGGGATTCCGAGGGGGTGGCGCCGGGGAGCTGTTTTTT.

The chain carries TRBV6-2 or TRBV6-3 and TRBJ2-2, with TRBD2 as a possible D gene (5 bases). The V end was cut by 2 bases, the J end by 5 bases, with 21 bases between. The CDR3 totals 18 residues. The germline CDR1 and CDR2 sequences are MNHEY and SVGEGT. CDR3 amino acids: CASSYRGFVTLRTGELFF. DNA of the CDR3: TGTGCCAGCAGTTACCGGGGTTTTGTGACGTTAAGGACCGGGGAGCTGTTTTTT.

This clone was found once. This sequence joins TRBV27 and TRBJ1-6; TRBD1 matches 11 bases. This CDR3 region has 15 residues. Germline CDR1 and CDR2: MNHEY and SMNVEV (reference sequence). V gave up 4 bases and J gave up 6 bases; unmatched junction bases: 2. The CDR3 DNA reads TGTGCCAGCAGTTCGGACAGGGGGCGTAATTCACCCCTCCACTTT. This sequence encodes CASSSDRGRNSPLHF.

This sequence joins TRBV24-1 and TRBJ1-2; D unresolved. The CDR3 has 13 amino acids. V lost 6 bases and J lost 0, with 7 bases in between. The germline CDR1 and CDR2 sequences are KGHDR and SFDVKD. As DNA, the CDR3 is TGTGCCACCAGTTGGGGAGCTAACTATGGCTACACCTTC. Amino acid sequence: CATSWGANYGYTF.

The chain has TRBV15 and TRBJ2-1; TRBD1 matches at 8 bases. The J segment lost 12 bases and the V segment lost 6 bases, leaving 16 bases of the junction unmatched. Germline CDR1 and CDR2: LNHNV and YYDKDF (reference sequence). This CDR3 is built from 15 residues. The CDR3 reads CATSPTGTGRLGQFF. CDR3 coding DNA: TGTGCCACCAGTCCGACCGGGACAGGTAGACTCGGGCAGTTCTTC.

This rearrangement joins TRBV28 to TRBJ1-6; 9 nucleotides match TRBD1. The V and J ends lost 5 bases and 5 bases, in that order; junction bases with no gene match: 1. This CDR3 comprises 14 residues. Germline assignment: CDR1 MDHEN and CDR2 SYDVKM. CDR3 nucleotide sequence: TGTGCCAGCAGTCGACAGGGGGATAATTCACCCCTCCACTTT. Its translation is CASSRQGDNSPLHF.

The CDR3 DNA reads TGTGCCAGCTCACCCCTCGGACTAGCGGGAGTTGGGTTCACAGATACGCAGTATTTT. Translation gives CASSPLGLAGVGFTDTQYF. The chain is built from TRBV18 and TRBJ2-3; TRBD2 matches at 13 bases. V lost 3 bases and J lost 2; bases outside the gene matches: 11. This CDR3 has 19 amino acids. CDR1 and CDR2 from the germline V gene are KGHSH and LQKENI. Full variable domain (rest looked up from reference TRBV18 and TRBJ2-3): NAGVMQNPRHLVRRRGQEARLRCSPMKGHSHVYWYRQLPEEGLKFMVYLQKENIIDESGMPKERFSAEFPKEGPSILRIQQVVRGDSAAYFCASSPLGLAGVGFTDTQYFGPGTRLTVL.

This chain uses TRBV4-1 with TRBJ1-4; D may be TRBD1 (5 bases). The CDR3 has 15 residues. The germline gives CDR1 MGHRA, CDR2 YSYEKL. Trimming took off 0 bases at V and 5 bases at J, with 10 bases between the two ends. CDR3 nucleotides: TGCGCCAGCAGCCAAGATGGGGACTGGAATGAAAAACTGTTTTTT. As protein: CASSQDGDWNEKLFF.

This clone has only a few counts. The rearrangement uses TRBV21-1 and TRBJ2-1; the DNA was not used to check the table's D call, TRBD2. TRBV21-1 constitutes a pseudogene. The CDR3 is made up of 15 amino acids. This CDR3 is CASSTTRTSTHEQFF. The DNA of the CDR3 is TGTGCCAGCAGCACCACCCGGACTAGCACTCATGAGCAGTTCTTC.

The rearrangement joins TRBV5-1 to TRBJ1-6, with D possibly TRBD1 on 6 matching bases. The CDR3 totals 16 residues. The V end lost 4 bases, the J end lost 6 bases, and 17 bases lay between the germline ends. CDR1 and CDR2 (germline): SGHRS, YFSETQ. CDR3 coding DNA: TGCGCCAGCAGCCAAGAAGTTGTCAGGGGTAATTCACCCCTCCACTTT. Its protein product is CASSQEVVRGNSPLHF. Full variable domain (rest looked up from reference TRBV5-1 and TRBJ1-6): KAGVTQTPRYLIKTRGQQVTLSCSPISGHRSVSWYQQTPGQGLQFLFEYFSETQRNKGNFPGRFSGRQFSNSRSEMNVSTLELGDSALYLCASSQEVVRGNSPLHFGNGTRLTVT.

The CDR3 spells CATSQGANYGYTF. The CDR3 nucleotides read TGTGCCACCAGCCAGGGGGCTAACTATGGCTACACCTTC. The rearrangement uses TRBV24-1 and TRBJ1-2; 7 nucleotides agree with TRBD1. The germline V gene has CDR1 KGHDR and CDR2 SFDVKD. V trimming: 7 bases; J trimming: 0 bases; junction bases outside the gene matches: 1. This CDR3 has 13 amino acids.

This sequence joins TRBV5-1 and TRBJ2-2, with 12 bases lining up with TRBD2. Germline V gene data show CDR1 as SGHRS and CDR2 as YFSETQ. Trimming took 0 bases from V and 6 from J; bases not matched to a gene: 12. The CDR3 length is 19 residues. CDR3: CASSLVLLAGGDHSGELFF. Here the CDR3 DNA reads TGCGCCAGCAGCTTGGTTCTACTAGCGGGAGGTGACCACTCCGGGGAGCTGTTTTTT.